Below are 6 T cell receptor beta chains sequenced from a single sample in a study of tumor-infiltrating lymphocytes in primary liver carcinoma. Between roughly 17 and 33 mg of unsorted bulk tissue served as the source from which RNA and DNA were co-extracted. The authors made TCR beta cDNA from approximately 500 ng total RNA with a constant-region primer. The TCR beta library was amplified through three nested multiplex PCR rounds in a modified ARM-PCR procedure. A C-beta reverse primer was combined with TRBV1-TRBV30 forward primers in the first two PCR rounds, and each round had around 10 cycles. MiXCR, applied by TCRdb to the multiplex PCR reads, yields one record per CDR3 protein. This sample has tens of thousands of distinct CDR3 sequences; 65% to 80% occur once, and the top ten carry approximately 19%. The sample was liver tumor tissue from sampling region 1. The subset denotes: tumor region T1, superior pole. The source of these receptors is a man in his forties with primary liver carcinoma and hepatitis B virus infection.

To note about this clonotype: At one end the junction does not follow the germline gene, possibly because of a read error. This chain uses TRBV10-3 with TRBJ1-2; TRBD1 aligns across 8 bases. CDR3 length equals 14 residues. The germline CDR1 and CDR2 sequences are ENHRY and SYGVKD. The CDR3: CAITLGQGQTGYTF. DNA for the CDR3: TGTGCCATCACCCTAGGACAGGGACAGACTGGCTACACTTTC.

This clonotype was picked up many times. This rearrangement joins TRBV6-6 to TRBJ2-1; 16 bases match TRBD2. The CDR3 extends over 18 amino acids. Losses at the gene ends were 6 bases for V and 4 bases for J; bases not matched to a gene: 9. Germline CDR1 MNHNY, CDR2 SVGAGI (reference sequence). CDR3 in DNA: TGTGCCAGCAGCGAGGGACTAGCGGGAGGGCCGATTTACAATGAGCAGTTCTTC. This codes for CASSEGLAGGPIYNEQFF.

To note about this clonotype: This sequence may be a read error, since a much larger clone differs from it by one base. The chain has TRBV4-2 and TRBJ2-7, with D perhaps assigned TRBD1 or TRBD2 (5 bases each). The CDR3 loop spans 13 amino acids. Looked up from germline, CDR1 is LGHNA and CDR2 is YNFKEQ. V was shortened by 1 base and J by 9 bases, with 13 bases between the two germline ends. The CDR3 nucleotides read TGTGCCAGCAGCCAAGCCCAACAGAGGGGGCAGTACTTC. Encoded protein: CASSQAQQRGQYF.

Details on this clonotype: It may be a read error: a sequence one base away is much more abundant. The V and J genes are TRBV7-9 and TRBJ2-2; a weak D match, TRBD2 (6 bases). Trimming left V 5 bases short and J 0 bases short, with 13 bases between. CDR1 SEHNR and CDR2 FQNEAQ come from the germline V gene (reference sequence). The CDR3 contains 16 residues. The CDR3 DNA follows: TGTGCCAGCAGCCGAAGACTAGTGACGAACACCGGGGAGCTGTTTTTT. This encodes CASSRRLVTNTGELFF.

On this clonotype itself: One junction end does not reproduce the germline sequence, and a read error may be involved. The chain carries TRBV10-3 and TRBJ2-1; 14 nucleotides agree with TRBD2. Germline V CDR1 and CDR2: ENHRY, SYGVKD. There are 15 residues in the CDR3. CDR3 nucleotide sequence: TGTGTCATCAGGACCGGGACTAGCGGGAGCAATGAGCAGTTCTTC. Its translation: CVIRTGTSGSNEQFF.

As to this clonotype: The junction differs from germline at one of its ends, possibly a read error. V gene TRBV29-1 combines with J gene TRBJ2-1; D is ambiguous. The CDR3 has 13 residues. CDR1 and CDR2 from the germline V gene are SQVTM and ANQGSEA. CDR3 protein: CCVPLPLSNEQFF. CDR3 sequence (DNA): TGCTGCGTTCCACTGCCTCTGAGCAATGAGCAGTTCTTC.